Below, 7 T cell receptor beta chains from the same sample are listed, as sequenced in a study of lymphopenia after photon versus proton radiotherapy. This table comes from immunoSEQ multiplex PCR, and its TCRdb copy is limited to in-frame clones, with some not included. This table has roughly 42,000 clones, about 85% appearing once. Sequencing was performed on peripheral blood, taken from a patient treated with photon-based radiotherapy. The origin of the receptors is a man aged 35-49 years with gastric cancer.

The DNA of the CDR3 is TGTGCCAGCAGCTTCGGTCAGGGGACCCAGACAGATACGCAGTATTTT. This codes for CASSFGQGTQTDTQYF. This chain links TRBV5-6 with TRBJ2-3; D is perhaps TRBD1 (6 bases). This CDR3 is built from 16 residues. The V and J ends lost 2 bases and 3 bases respectively, with 16 bases between them. The germline gives CDR1 SGHDT, CDR2 YYEEEE.

CDR3 in amino acids: CASSVGGLRNSPLHF. DNA for the CDR3: TGTGCCAGCAGCGTGGGGGGACTCCGGAATTCACCCCTCCACTTT. This chain links TRBV5-5 with TRBJ1-6, with a weak D call TRBD1 (5 bases). CDR3 length equals 15 residues. V dropped 4 bases and J dropped 7 bases, with 15 bases sitting between them. Germline CDR1 is SGHKS and CDR2 is YYEKEE (reference sequence).

The chain links TRBV14 to TRBJ1-2, with 8 bases that match TRBD1. V lost 0 bases and J lost 5; bases outside the gene matches: 14. Germline CDR1 reads SGHDN; CDR2 reads FVKESK. The CDR3 contains 18 residues. The CDR3 spells CASSQDLWTGKGLYGYTF. In nucleotides, the CDR3 is TGTGCCAGCAGCCAAGATCTGTGGACAGGGAAAGGATTGTATGGCTACACCTTC.

The rearrangement uses TRBV7-2 and TRBJ2-3; D uncertain. The V end lost 5 bases, the J end lost 6 bases, and 9 bases lay between the germline ends. There are 12 residues in the CDR3. The germline V gene has CDR1 SGHTA and CDR2 FQGNSA. The CDR3 nucleotides are TGTGCCAGCAGCCGTTTAACCGATACGCAGTATTTT. This gives the protein CASSRLTDTQYF.

The CDR3: CASSHTTDTQYF. The CDR3 DNA sequence: TGTGCCAGCAGCCACACCACAGATACGCAGTATTTT. The V call is TRBV14, the J call TRBJ2-3; D unclear. Deletions cut 3 bases from V and 2 bases from J, with 3 bases between. The CDR3 length is 12 residues. The germline V gene encodes CDR1 SGHDN and CDR2 FVKESK. Variable domain in full (rest from reference TRBV14 and TRBJ2-3): EAGVTQFPSHSVIEKGQTVTLRCDPISGHDNLYWYRRVMGKEIKFLLHFVKESKQDESGMPNNRFLAERTGGTYSTLKVQPAELEDSGVYFCASSHTTDTQYFGPGTRLTVL.

The V gene is TRBV7-9, the J gene TRBJ1-4; 7 positions agree with TRBD1. The CDR3 runs to 15 residues. The germline V gene has CDR1 SEHNR and CDR2 FQNEAQ (reference sequence). Losses at the gene ends were 5 bases for V and 2 bases for J; bases not matched to a gene: 5. In DNA, the CDR3 is TGTGCCAGCAGCAGCCCCAGGGGGACTAATGAAAAACTGTTTTTT. Translated: CASSSPRGTNEKLFF.

This clone was detected only once. The rearrangement joins TRBV18 to TRBJ2-3; 12 bases are a match to TRBD2. Losses at the gene ends were 3 bases for V and 3 bases for J; bases not matched to a gene: 7. The CDR3 runs to 17 residues. Germline CDR1 KGHSH, CDR2 LQKENI. The CDR3: CASSPLPSGGVTDTQYF. The DNA of the CDR3 is TGTGCCAGCTCACCGCTTCCTAGCGGGGGGGTAACAGATACGCAGTATTTT. Variable domain in full (rest from reference TRBV18 and TRBJ2-3): NAGVMQNPRHLVRRRGQEARLRCSPMKGHSHVYWYRQLPEEGLKFMVYLQKENIIDESGMPKERFSAEFPKEGPSILRIQQVVRGDSAAYFCASSPLPSGGVTDTQYFGPGTRLTVL.